The rows below give T cell receptor beta chains drawn from one sample of a study of shared clonotypes between healthy human individuals. Assay: immunoSEQ multiplex PCR; the TCRdb copy retains only in-frame clones and omits some. This table holds about 1 million clones, around 82% found once. Sequencing was carried out using memory CD4+ T cells from PBMCs. These TCRs come from a young man in good health. Some clones in this sample may be carry-over from other donors' samples. CDR3s include the opening cysteine and the closing phenylalanine or tryptophan. The D gene is left open where the match is weak. Size values are once, few and many counts, or a class for expanded clones, and some rows have none.

d_call	v_call	clone_size	j_call	cdr3_aa	cdr3_nt
-	TRBV6-6	-	TRBJ2-2	CASSYSGGNTGELFF	TGTGCCAGCAGTTACTCCGGGGGGAACACCGGGGAGCTGTTTTTT
TRBD1	TRBV7-8	-	TRBJ2-2	CASSSTGVSTGELFF	TGTGCCAGCAGCTCGACAGGGGTTTCCACCGGGGAGCTGTTTTTT
-	TRBV6-5	-	TRBJ2-7	CASSLEAEHLSYEQYF	TGTGCCAGCAGTTTGGAAGCGGAGCACCTCTCCTACGAGCAGTACTTC
-	TRBV5-1	few	TRBJ2-2	CASSLDRSAGELFF	TGCGCCAGCAGCCTGGACAGATCGGCCGGGGAGCTGTTTTTT
TRBD1	TRBV2	-	TRBJ1-4	CASSPGTGREKLFF	TGTGCCAGCAGCCCCGGGACAGGGAGAGAAAAACTGTTTTTT
-	TRBV5-6	-	TRBJ2-2	CASTPGGGLTGELFF	TGTGCCAGCACACCTGGTGGTGGCCTCACCGGGGAGCTGTTTTTT
TRBD2	TRBV4-1	-	TRBJ2-3	CASSQDPSGRVTDTQYF	TGCGCCAGCAGCCAAGATCCCAGCGGGAGGGTAACAGATACGCAGTATTTT
-	TRBV6-5	few	TRBJ2-2	CASSYVGLARDGELFF	TGTGCCAGCAGTTACGTCGGGCTAGCGAGGGACGGGGAGCTGTTTTTT
-	TRBV6-4	-	TRBJ1-2	CASSYTPTGNYGYTF	TGTGCCAGCAGCTATACACCCACCGGCAACTATGGCTACACCTTC
-	TRBV30	-	TRBJ1-2	CAWTRGDGYTF	TGTGCCTGGACACGAGGGGATGGCTACACCTTC
TRBD2	TRBV9	once	TRBJ2-1	CASSPRTSGNNEQFF	TGTGCCAGCAGCCCCCGGACTAGCGGGAACAATGAGCAGTTCTTC
TRBD1	TRBV5-1	-	TRBJ1-2	CASSQDRADGYTF	TGCGCCAGCAGCCAGGACAGGGCTGATGGCTACACCTTC
TRBD1	TRBV2	-	TRBJ1-2	CASRGETGNYGYTF	TGTGCCAGCAGGGGGGAGACAGGGAACTATGGCTACACCTTC
-	TRBV27	-	TRBJ1-2	CASRPGGQSNYGYTF	TGTGCCAGCAGGCCCGGGGGCCAGTCTAACTATGGCTACACCTTC